This T cell receptor (beta chain) comes out of a study of OX40 agonist ivuxolimab in advanced cancers. For the study at large: The treatment was a fully human IgG2 OX40 agonist, ivuxolimab. Patients receiving dose escalation had hepatocellular carcinoma, melanoma, renal cell or head and neck cancer. Study-level findings and limits: Certain nonresponders additionally had low normalized T-cell clonal expansion.

Sampling of blood occurred at baseline, cycle 4 day 1, and cycle 7 day 1. Assay used: immunoSEQ multiplex PCR; TCRdb lists only in-frame clones, some missing. Of approximately 52,000 clones listed, about 86% were seen once; the top ten hold 10% to 15%. Notes on this clone: Its cognate antigen is unknown.

CDR3 length: 15 amino acids. V was clipped by 6 bases and J by 4 bases, with 16 bases between them. Germline-derived CDR1 and CDR2 are MRHNA and SNTAGT. The clonotype comes from an adult with an advanced solid tumor such as melanoma, head and neck, liver or kidney cancer. The material sequenced was CD4+ or CD8+ T cells sorted from blood, taken in a trial of the OX40 agonist ivuxolimab. The J gene is TRBJ2-1, the V gene TRBV6-4, with D possibly being TRBD2 (5 bases). In DNA, the CDR3 is TGTGCCAGCAGAGGACTCTTCTCGGGGTACAATGAGCAGTTCTTC. It encodes CASRGLFSGYNEQFF.